The sequence of this TCR beta chain was determined in a study of cytomegalovirus exposure and HLA in healthy donors. Study-wide findings and caveats: Most observed TCR sequences were rare, whereas some public TCRs were detected in many donors.

Both 60 Vbeta primers and 13 Jbeta primers went into the PCR. The protocol was immunoSEQ multiplex PCR, while the TCRdb copy is restricted to in-frame clones and leaves out a portion. The sample includes about 82,000 clones, around 85% seen only once; the top ten take under 15%. Not recorded for this donor was the CMV serostatus. This clone appeared once. Its antigen is as yet unknown. Germline lookup yields CDR1 SNHLY and CDR2 FYNNEI. V shed 8 bases, J shed 4 bases, and the junction held 15 bases outside the gene matches. The CDR3 loop spans 19 amino acids. This clonotype was obtained from a human donor in good health. The chain couples TRBV2 to TRBJ2-3, with 16 bases fitting TRBD2. The sample taken for sequencing was PBMCs. In DNA, the CDR3 is TGTGCCAGCCTACCACTGTCCGGGACTAGCGGGGGGGTGTCAGATACGCAGTATTTT. Encoded protein: CASLPLSGTSGGVSDTQYF.